The T cell receptor (beta chain) under discussion was sequenced for a study of Graves' ophthalmopathy and Graves' hyperthyroidism. The CDR3 length is 13 residues. The V end lost 5 bases, the J end lost 8 bases, and 15 bases lay between the germline ends. Germline V gives CDR1 GTSNPN, CDR2 SVGIG (reference sequence). Amplified TCR beta CDR3 regions were obtained using RNA transcripts as template. Scientists carried out first-round RT-PCR using HTBI primers and then a second-round multiplex PCR. TCRdb processed the multiplex PCR reads anew with MiXCR; each CDR3 protein has one entry. Here the sample spans over a million distinct CDR3 sequences, roughly 35% being singletons.

Source material: peripheral blood or thyroid tissue (not recorded which). This sequence originates from an adult man with Graves' hyperthyroidism. The V and J genes are TRBV30 and TRBJ2-2; D unclear. The CDR3 DNA reads TGTGCCTGGGGTTCTGGTGCCTCTGGGGAGCTGTTTTTT. Translating it yields CAWGSGASGELFF.